The TCR beta chain described here comes from a study of breast tumors, draining lymph nodes, adjacent tissues. Whole-study results and caveats: Tumors had less TCR diversity than lymph nodes, more than nontumor tissue.

The lymph nodes were axillary draining lymph nodes from breast cancer patients. This clonotype has ten or more counts. Its antigen is undetermined. The V gene's germline CDR1 is SGHRS and CDR2 YFSETQ. CDR3 size: 14 residues. The germline V and J ends were trimmed by 0 bases and 4 bases, with 10 bases remaining between them. Using its own MiXCR run on the multiplex PCR reads, TCRdb lists one record per CDR3 protein. This sample yields approximately 210,000 distinct CDR3 sequences, of which about a third are seen a single time; roughly 1.5% belongs to the top ten. V gene TRBV5-1 combines with J gene TRBJ1-2, with D tentatively TRBD1 (5 bases). This TCR was recovered from a female donor with breast cancer. Some clones in this sample may be carry-over from other donors' samples. Material for sequencing was axillary lymph node tissue. The CDR3 protein is CASSLAQGGYGYTF. CDR3 coding DNA: TGCGCCAGCAGCTTGGCCCAGGGCGGCTATGGCTACACCTTC.